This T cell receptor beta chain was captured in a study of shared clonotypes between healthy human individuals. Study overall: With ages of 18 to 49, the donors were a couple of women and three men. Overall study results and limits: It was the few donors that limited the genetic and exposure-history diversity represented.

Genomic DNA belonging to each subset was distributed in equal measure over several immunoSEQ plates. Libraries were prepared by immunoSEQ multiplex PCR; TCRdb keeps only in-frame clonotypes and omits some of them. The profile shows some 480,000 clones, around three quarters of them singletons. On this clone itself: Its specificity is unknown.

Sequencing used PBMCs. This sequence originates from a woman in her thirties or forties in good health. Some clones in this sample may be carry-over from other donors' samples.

CDR3 loop: CASSSGLGINEQFF. CDR3 DNA: TGTGCCAGCAGCTCGGGACTAGGAATCAATGAGCAGTTCTTC. The rearrangement uses TRBV7-2 and TRBJ2-1; 8 positions match TRBD2. The CDR3 contains 14 residues. J gave up 6 bases and V 4 bases, and 5 bases lay outside the gene matches. Germline V gene sequence: CDR1 SGHTA, CDR2 FQGNSA.